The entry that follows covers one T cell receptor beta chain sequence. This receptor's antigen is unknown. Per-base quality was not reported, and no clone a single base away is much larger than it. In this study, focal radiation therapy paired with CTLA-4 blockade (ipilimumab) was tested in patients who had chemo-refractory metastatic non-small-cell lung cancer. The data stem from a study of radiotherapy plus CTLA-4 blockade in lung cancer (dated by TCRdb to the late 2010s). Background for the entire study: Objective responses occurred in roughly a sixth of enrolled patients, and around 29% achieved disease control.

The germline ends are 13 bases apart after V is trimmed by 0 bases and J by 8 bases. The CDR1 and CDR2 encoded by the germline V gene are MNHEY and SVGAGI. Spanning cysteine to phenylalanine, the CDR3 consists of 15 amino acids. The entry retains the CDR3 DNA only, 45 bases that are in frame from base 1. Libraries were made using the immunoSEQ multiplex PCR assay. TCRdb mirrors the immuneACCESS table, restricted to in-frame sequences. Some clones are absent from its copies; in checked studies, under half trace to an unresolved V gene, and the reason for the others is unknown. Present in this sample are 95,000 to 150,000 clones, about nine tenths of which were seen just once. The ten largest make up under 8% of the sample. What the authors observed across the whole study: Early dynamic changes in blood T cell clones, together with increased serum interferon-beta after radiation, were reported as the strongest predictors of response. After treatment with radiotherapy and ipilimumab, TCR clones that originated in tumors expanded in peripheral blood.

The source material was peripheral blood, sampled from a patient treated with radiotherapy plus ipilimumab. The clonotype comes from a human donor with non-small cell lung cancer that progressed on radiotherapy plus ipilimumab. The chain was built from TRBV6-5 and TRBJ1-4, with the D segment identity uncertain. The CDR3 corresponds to CASSYSSGEWEKLFF. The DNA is TGTGCCAGCAGTTACTCTTCTGGGGAGTGGGAAAAACTGTTTTTT.